Listed here are 8 T cell receptor beta chains from one sample, sequenced in a study of cytomegalovirus exposure and HLA in healthy donors. 60 Vbeta and 13 Jbeta primers were used in PCR. Repertoires were generated with immunoSEQ multiplex PCR, while TCRdb's copy carries only in-frame clones and drops some. Here the sample spans roughly 120,000 clones, over 60% being singletons. Sequenced sample: PBMCs. The origin of the receptors is a man in his sixties in good health and CMV-seropositive.

The chain combines TRBV28 with TRBJ2-2; TRBD1 matches at 10 bases. The CDR3 runs 15 residues. The V gene's germline CDR1 is MDHEN and CDR2 SYDVKM. Losses at the gene ends were 7 bases for V and 5 bases for J; bases not matched to a gene: 7. The CDR3 sequence is CASTPGTGVTGELFF. The CDR3 nucleotides read TGTGCCAGCACCCCCGGGACAGGGGTGACCGGGGAGCTGTTTTTT.

The chain employs TRBV6-1 and TRBJ2-1; 11 bases line up with TRBD2. V lost 4 bases to trimming and J lost 7 bases; unmatched junction nucleotides: 6. Germline-derived CDR1 and CDR2 are MNHNS and SASEGT. This CDR3 spans 15 amino acids. The CDR3 loop is CASSGLAGGQNEQFF. CDR3 DNA sequence: TGTGCCAGCAGTGGGTTAGCGGGGGGGCAGAATGAGCAGTTCTTC.

The gene calls are TRBV5-1 and TRBJ1-4; D may be TRBD1 (6 bases). Trimming took 0 bases from V and 5 from J, leaving 11 bases between them. Germline-derived CDR1 and CDR2 are SGHRS and YFSETQ. The CDR3 consists of 15 residues. The CDR3 protein is CASSLGTERNEKLFF. For the CDR3, the DNA is TGCGCCAGCAGCTTGGGGACAGAAAGAAATGAAAAACTGTTTTTT. Variable domain in full (rest from reference TRBV5-1 and TRBJ1-4): KAGVTQTPRYLIKTRGQQVTLSCSPISGHRSVSWYQQTPGQGLQFLFEYFSETQRNKGNFPGRFSGRQFSNSRSEMNVSTLELGDSALYLCASSLGTERNEKLFFGSGTQLSVL.

This clone was detected only once. V gene TRBV11-3 combines with J gene TRBJ2-7; D is unresolved. Germline lookup yields CDR1 SGHNT and CDR2 YENEEA. V lost 1 base and J lost 2, with 9 bases in between. CDR3 size: 14 residues. The CDR3 region is CASSLGPFPYEQYF. CDR3 in DNA: TGTGCCAGCAGCTTAGGGCCTTTCCCCTACGAGCAGTACTTC.

The genes are TRBV10-1 and TRBJ1-1; 7 bases agree with TRBD1. There are 13 residues in the CDR3. CDR1 is WNHNN, CDR2 SYGVQD, per germline (reference sequence). The ends lost 7 bases at V and 0 bases at J; junction bases unmatched: 2. The CDR3 loop is CASKQGMNTEAFF. In DNA, the CDR3 is TGCGCCAGCAAACAGGGGATGAACACTGAAGCTTTCTTT.

This clone turned up a few times. The rearrangement uses TRBV5-1 and TRBJ2-7, with TRBD1 matching over 7 bases. J lost 5 bases, V lost 2 bases, and 7 bases had no gene match. CDR1 and CDR2 (germline): SGHRS, YFSETQ. CDR3 size: 14 residues. The CDR3 region is CASSFTGDTHEQYF. The CDR3 bases are TGCGCCAGCAGCTTCACAGGGGACACCCACGAGCAGTACTTC.

CDR3 loop: CASSEDSSGHTIYF. The CDR3 DNA sequence: TGTGCCAGCAGTGAGGACAGCTCCGGACACACCATATATTTT. The chain joins TRBV2 to TRBJ1-3; the D gene is possibly TRBD1 (6 bases). CDR1 and CDR2 (germline): SNHLY, FYNNEI. The V and J ends lost 3 bases and 8 bases respectively, with 14 bases between them. The CDR3 runs 14 residues. The full variable domain, completed using reference TRBV2 and TRBJ1-3, is EPEVTQTPSHQVTQMGQEVILRCVPISNHLYFYWYRQILGQKVEFLVSFYNNEISEKSEIFDDQFSVERPDGSNFTLKIRSTKLEDSAMYFCASSEDSSGHTIYFGEGSWLTVV.

This chain links TRBV28 with TRBJ2-5, with a weak D call TRBD1 (6 bases). Germline assignment: CDR1 MDHEN and CDR2 SYDVKM. The CDR3 covers 14 residues. V was clipped by 1 base and J by 4 bases, with 10 bases between them. The CDR3 reads CASSLYRVRETQYF. As DNA, the CDR3 is TGTGCCAGCAGTTTATACAGGGTGAGAGAGACCCAGTACTTC.